This TCR beta chain was recorded in a study of radiotherapy plus CTLA-4 blockade in lung cancer. Produced via immunoSEQ multiplex PCR; TCRdb's table is partial and in-frame only. The sample lists more than 60,000 clones, more than 70% seen once, with 2.9% in the top ten. The V end lost 6 bases, the J end lost 2 bases, and 17 bases lay between the germline ends. Germline loops: CDR1 MNHNS, CDR2 SASEGT. The CDR3 is 15 amino acids. Sequencing used peripheral blood, obtained from a patient treated with radiotherapy plus ipilimumab. The sequence was collected from a human donor with non-small cell lung cancer who had a complete response to radiotherapy plus ipilimumab. The rearrangement joins TRBV6-1 to TRBJ2-7; perhaps TRBD1 as D (5 bases). In nucleotides, the CDR3 is TGTGCCAGCAGGGCGTACATGGACATTACCTACGAGCAGTACTTC. Translation gives CASRAYMDITYEQYF.